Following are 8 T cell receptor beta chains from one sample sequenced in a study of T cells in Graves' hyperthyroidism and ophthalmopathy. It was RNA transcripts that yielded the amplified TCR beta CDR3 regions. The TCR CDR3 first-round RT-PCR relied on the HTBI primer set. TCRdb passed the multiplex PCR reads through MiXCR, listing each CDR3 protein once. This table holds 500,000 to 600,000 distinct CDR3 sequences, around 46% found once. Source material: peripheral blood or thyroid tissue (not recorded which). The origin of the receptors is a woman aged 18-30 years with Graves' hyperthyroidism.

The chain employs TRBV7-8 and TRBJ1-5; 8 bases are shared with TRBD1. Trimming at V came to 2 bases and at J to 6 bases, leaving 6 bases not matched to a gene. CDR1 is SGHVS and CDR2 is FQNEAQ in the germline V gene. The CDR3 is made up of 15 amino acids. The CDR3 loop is CASSLMDRAGQPQHF. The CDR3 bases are TGTGCCAGCAGCTTAATGGACAGGGCTGGTCAGCCCCAGCATTTT. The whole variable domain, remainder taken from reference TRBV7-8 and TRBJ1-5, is GAGVSQSPRYKVAKRGQDVALRCDPISGHVSLFWYQQALGQGPEFLTYFQNEAQLDKSGLPSDRFFAERPEGSVSTLKIQRTQQEDSAVYLCASSLMDRAGQPQHFGDGTRLSIL.

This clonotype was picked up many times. CDR3: CASSQDTGTSAETQYF. The CDR3 DNA sequence: TGCGCCAGCAGCCAAGACACTGGGACTAGCGCAGAGACCCAGTACTTC. This chain links TRBV4-3 with TRBJ2-5, with 10 bases identical to TRBD2. The CDR3 is 16 residues long. From germline, CDR1 is LGHNA and CDR2 YSLEER. Trimming at V came to 0 bases and at J to 4 bases, leaving 5 bases not matched to a gene.

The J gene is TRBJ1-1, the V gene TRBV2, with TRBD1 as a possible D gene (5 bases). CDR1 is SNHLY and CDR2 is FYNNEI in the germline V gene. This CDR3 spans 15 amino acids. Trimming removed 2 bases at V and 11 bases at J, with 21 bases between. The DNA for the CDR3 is TGTGCCAGCAGTGAAAACAGCCAGGGCAGCCCCGTGGCTTTCTTT. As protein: CASSENSQGSPVAFF.

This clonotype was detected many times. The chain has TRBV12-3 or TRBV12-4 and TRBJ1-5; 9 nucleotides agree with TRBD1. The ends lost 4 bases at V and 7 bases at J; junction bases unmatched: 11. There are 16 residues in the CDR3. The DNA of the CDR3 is TGTGCCAGCAGTTCCCATCCGGGACAGGGTAGCCAGCCCCAGCATTTT. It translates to CASSSHPGQGSQPQHF.

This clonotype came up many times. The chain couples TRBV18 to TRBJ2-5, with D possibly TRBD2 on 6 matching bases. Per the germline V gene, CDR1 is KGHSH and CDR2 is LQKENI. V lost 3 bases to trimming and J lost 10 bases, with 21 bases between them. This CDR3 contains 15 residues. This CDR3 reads CASSPSVQGKEGQYF. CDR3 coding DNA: TGTGCCAGCTCACCCTCAGTTCAGGGAAAGGAGGGCCAGTACTTC.

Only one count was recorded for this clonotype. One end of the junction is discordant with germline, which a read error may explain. CDR3 DNA sequence: TGCGCCAGCAGCATTTGGGGACTAGTCGTCGATGAGCAGTTCTTC. It codes for CASSIWGLVVDEQFF. The chain couples TRBV7-6 to TRBJ2-1; 8 bases align to TRBD2. The CDR3 is 15 amino acids. CDR1 is SGHVS, CDR2 FNYEAQ, per germline.

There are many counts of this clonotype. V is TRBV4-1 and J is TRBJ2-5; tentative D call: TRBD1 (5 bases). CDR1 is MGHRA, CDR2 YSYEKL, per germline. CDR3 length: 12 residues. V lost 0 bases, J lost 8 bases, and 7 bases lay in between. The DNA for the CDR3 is TGCGCCAGCAGCCAAGACAGGGTAACCCAGTACTTC. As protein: CASSQDRVTQYF.

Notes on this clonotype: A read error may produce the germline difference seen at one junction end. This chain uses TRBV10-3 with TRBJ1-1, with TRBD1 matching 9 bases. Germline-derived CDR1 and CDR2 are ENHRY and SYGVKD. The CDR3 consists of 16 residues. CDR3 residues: CAISDSGIGTGIEAFF. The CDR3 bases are TGTGCCATCAGTGACTCCGGGATCGGGACAGGGATTGAAGCCTTCTTT.